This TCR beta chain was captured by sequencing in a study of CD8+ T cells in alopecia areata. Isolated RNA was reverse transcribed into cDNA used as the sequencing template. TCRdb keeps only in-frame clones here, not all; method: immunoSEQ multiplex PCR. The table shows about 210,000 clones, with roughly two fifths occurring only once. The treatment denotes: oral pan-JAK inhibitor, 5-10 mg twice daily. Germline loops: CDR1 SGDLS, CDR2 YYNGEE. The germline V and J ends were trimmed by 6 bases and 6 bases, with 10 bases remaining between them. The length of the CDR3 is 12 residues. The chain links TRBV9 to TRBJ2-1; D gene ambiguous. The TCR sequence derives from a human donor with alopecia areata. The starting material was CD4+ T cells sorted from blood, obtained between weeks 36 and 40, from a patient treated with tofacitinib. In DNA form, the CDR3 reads TGTGCCAGCAACTCCGTGGGCAATGAGCAGTTCTTC. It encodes CASNSVGNEQFF.